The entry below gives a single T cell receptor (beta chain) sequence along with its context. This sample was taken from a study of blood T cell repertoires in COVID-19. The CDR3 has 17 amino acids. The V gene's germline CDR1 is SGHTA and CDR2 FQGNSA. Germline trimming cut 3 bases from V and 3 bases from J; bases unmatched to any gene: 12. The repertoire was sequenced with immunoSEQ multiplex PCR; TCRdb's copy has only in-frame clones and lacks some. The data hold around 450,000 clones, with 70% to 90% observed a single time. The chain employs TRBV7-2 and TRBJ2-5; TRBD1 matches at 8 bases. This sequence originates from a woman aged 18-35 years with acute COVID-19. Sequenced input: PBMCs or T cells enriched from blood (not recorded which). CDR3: CASSFDRGVWSEETQYF. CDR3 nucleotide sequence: TGTGCCAGCAGCTTCGACAGGGGTGTCTGGTCCGAAGAGACCCAGTACTTC.